These 5 T cell receptor beta chains originate from one sample sequenced in a study of blood T cell repertoires in COVID-19. Only in-frame clones appear in the TCRdb table, and some are missing; sequencing was by immunoSEQ multiplex PCR. This sample yields 25,000 to 30,000 clones, of which roughly 90% are seen a single time; over 3.5% belongs to the top ten. What was sequenced was peripheral blood. The receptors shown here come from a human donor in a cohort sampled during active COVID-19.

The chain combines TRBV18 with TRBJ2-3; TRBD2 might be the D (6 bases). Between the trimmed V and J ends, which lost 3 bases and 1 base, there was a span of 8 bases. Looked up from germline, CDR1 is KGHSH and CDR2 is LQKENI. CDR3 size: 14 residues. The CDR3 protein is CASSPTSRTDTQYF. The CDR3 DNA follows: TGTGCCAGCTCACCGACTAGTCGCACAGATACGCAGTATTTT. Full variable domain (remainder filled in from reference TRBV18 and TRBJ2-3): NAGVMQNPRHLVRRRGQEARLRCSPMKGHSHVYWYRQLPEEGLKFMVYLQKENIIDESGMPKERFSAEFPKEGPSILRIQQVVRGDSAAYFCASSPTSRTDTQYFGPGTRLTVL.

The J gene is TRBJ2-7, the V gene TRBV27, with a weak D call TRBD1 (5 bases). V was trimmed by 8 bases and J by 2 bases, leaving 7 bases between them. The length of the CDR3 is 11 residues. CDR1 and CDR2 from the germline V gene are MNHEY and SMNVEV (reference sequence). This chain's CDR3 is CASGQAYEQYF. CDR3 nucleotide sequence: TGTGCCAGCGGACAAGCCTACGAGCAGTACTTC.

The chain recombines TRBV9 with TRBJ1-4; 8 bases match TRBD1. V trimming: 3 bases; J trimming: 7 bases; junction bases outside the gene matches: 8. The germline V gene encodes CDR1 SGDLS and CDR2 YYNGEE. The CDR3 has 15 residues. The CDR3 region is CASSAGQGEIEKLFF. Here the CDR3 DNA reads TGTGCCAGCAGCGCCGGACAGGGAGAAATTGAAAAACTGTTTTTT.

The CDR3 coding sequence is TGTGCCAGCAGCTTGGACAGGGTGAGAACTGAAGCTTTCTTT. Translating gives CASSLDRVRTEAFF. This chain joins TRBV7-6 and TRBJ1-1; the match to TRBD1 covers 8 bases. CDR3 length equals 14 residues. V shed 3 bases and J 5 bases; nucleotides not matched to a gene: 5. Germline CDR1 and CDR2: SGHVS and FNYEAQ.

CDR3 DNA sequence: TGTGCCAGCAGCCGTACTAGCGGGGCGGACTACGAGCAGTACTTC. Translated, it gives CASSRTSGADYEQYF. The V gene is TRBV5-6, the J gene TRBJ2-7; TRBD2 aligns across 10 bases. Germline trimming cut 4 bases from V and 3 bases from J; bases unmatched to any gene: 7. The length of the CDR3 is 15 residues. Germline V CDR1 and CDR2: SGHDT, YYEEEE.